Below, 5 T cell receptor beta chains from the same sample are listed, as sequenced in a study of blood T cell repertoires in COVID-19. Only in-frame clones appear in the TCRdb table, and some are missing; sequencing was by immunoSEQ multiplex PCR. The sample consists of 400,000 or so clones, roughly 90% of them appearing once. The sample consisted of peripheral blood. The receptors originated from a man younger than 35 with COVID-19, enrolled during active disease.

This clone has just a few counts. The CDR3 here is CASSLSTRQEAFF. The CDR3 coding sequence is TGTGCCAGCAGCTTGAGCACGCGGCAGGAAGCTTTCTTT. The chain couples TRBV5-4 to TRBJ1-1; D call uncertain. The germline V gene encodes CDR1 SGHNT and CDR2 YYREEE (reference sequence). V lost 1 base and J lost 8, with 12 bases in between. This CDR3 is 13 amino acids long.

V is TRBV24-1 and J is TRBJ1-1; D is unresolved. Deletions cut 8 bases from V and 4 bases from J, with 13 bases between. Germline V gene sequence: CDR1 KGHDR, CDR2 SFDVKD. The CDR3 consists of 13 residues. CDR3 bases: TGTGCCACCATTGCAGGAGAGGGCACTGAAGCTTTCTTT. This gives the protein CATIAGEGTEAFF.

The chain couples TRBV3-1 (or the pseudogene TRBV3-2) to TRBJ2-4; D is unclear. CDR3 size: 15 residues. The germline V gene has CDR1 LGHDT and CDR2 YNNKEL (reference sequence). V lost 1 base and J 8 bases, leaving 15 bases between the germline ends. The CDR3 sequence is CASSQGFDQVDIQYF. CDR3 sequence (DNA): TGTGCCAGCAGCCAAGGGTTTGACCAGGTGGACATTCAGTACTTC.

The chain links TRBV29-1 to TRBJ1-2; 7 bases line up with TRBD1. V gave up 3 bases and J gave up 3 bases; unmatched junction bases: 10. CDR3 length equals 15 residues. Germline lookup yields CDR1 SQVTM and CDR2 ANQGSEA. CDR3 in amino acids: CSVDRGDRSDYGYTF. The DNA of the CDR3 is TGCAGCGTTGACAGGGGGGACAGATCAGACTATGGCTACACCTTC.

This chain uses TRBV6-5 with TRBJ1-4; D unclear. Germline-derived CDR1 and CDR2 are MNHEY and SVGAGI. The CDR3 has 12 residues. V was shortened by 7 bases and J by 11 bases, with 14 bases between the two germline ends. The CDR3 DNA sequence: TGTGCCAGCATGCAAGTCGGGGTCAAACTGTTTTTT. It codes for CASMQVGVKLFF.